This T cell receptor (beta chain) is from a study of blood T cell repertoires in COVID-19. In its sample, this clone was seen once. In germline, CDR1 is MGHRA, CDR2 YSYEKL. The CDR3 is made up of 20 amino acids. V dropped 0 bases and J dropped 9; count of bases not matched to a gene: 16. Measured with immunoSEQ multiplex PCR; TCRdb has only the in-frame clones, and not every one. The sample has 100,000 to 150,000 clones, 75% to 90% seen once. The receptor comes from a man in his fifties or sixties with active or convalescent COVID-19. Sequenced sample: peripheral blood. The J gene is TRBJ2-1, the V gene TRBV4-1; 14 bases fit TRBD2. The chain's CDR3 is CASSQEGGTSGSLAQSEQFF. CDR3 coding DNA: TGCGCCAGCAGCCAAGAGGGGGGGACTAGCGGGAGTTTAGCCCAGAGTGAGCAGTTCTTC.